This T cell receptor beta chain appears in the sequencing data of a study of blood T cell repertoires in COVID-19. At the level of the study: COVID-19 samples from acute and convalescent phases originated in the United States, Italy and Spain.

The CDR3 spans 14 residues. Germline CDR1 reads MNHEY; CDR2 reads SMNVEV (reference sequence). V lost 6 bases to trimming and J lost 0 bases, with 8 bases between them. Two consecutive negative NP/OP PCR tests, clearance, or resolved symptoms defined Cohort 3 recovery. Assay used: immunoSEQ multiplex PCR; TCRdb lists only in-frame clones, some missing. The sample records 200,000 or so clones, about 80% being singletons. The source is a man aged 55 to 70 who had recovered from COVID-19. This sequence joins TRBV27 and TRBJ2-2; D remains ambiguous. Sample: PBMCs or T cells enriched from blood (not recorded which). The CDR3 DNA reads as TGTGCCAGCAGGGGCAGAACGAACACCGGGGAGCTGTTTTTT. Amino acids: CASRGRTNTGELFF.